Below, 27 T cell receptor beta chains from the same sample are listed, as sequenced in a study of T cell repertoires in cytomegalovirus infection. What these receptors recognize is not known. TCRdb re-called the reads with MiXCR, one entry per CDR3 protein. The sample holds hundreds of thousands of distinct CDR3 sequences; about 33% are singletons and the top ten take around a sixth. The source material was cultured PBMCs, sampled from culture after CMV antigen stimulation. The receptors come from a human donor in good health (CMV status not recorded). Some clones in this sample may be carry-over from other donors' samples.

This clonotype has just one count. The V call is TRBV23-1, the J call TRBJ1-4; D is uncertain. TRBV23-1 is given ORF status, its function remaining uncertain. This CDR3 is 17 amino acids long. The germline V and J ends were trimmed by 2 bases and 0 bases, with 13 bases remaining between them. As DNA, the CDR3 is TGCGCCAGCAGTCAAATATCACACACCGCAACTAATGAAAAACTGTTTTTT. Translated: CASSQISHTATNEKLFF.

CDR3 bases: TGTGCCAGCACCTACCTGGCAAGGGCTGGGGCCAACGTCCTGACTTTC. This gives the protein CASTYLARAGANVLTF. The V call is TRBV27, the J call TRBJ2-6; the D is unclear. Looked up from germline, CDR1 is MNHEY and CDR2 is SMNVEV (reference sequence). Trimming shortened V by 7 bases and J by 2 bases, and 15 bases separated the two germline ends. The CDR3 sequence is 16 residues long.

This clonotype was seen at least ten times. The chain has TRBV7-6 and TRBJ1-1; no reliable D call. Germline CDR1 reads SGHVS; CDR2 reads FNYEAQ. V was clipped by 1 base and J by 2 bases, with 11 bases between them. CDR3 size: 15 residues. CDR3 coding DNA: TGTGCCAGCAGCTTAGAGATGGGTACTAACACTGAAGCTTTCTTT. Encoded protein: CASSLEMGTNTEAFF.

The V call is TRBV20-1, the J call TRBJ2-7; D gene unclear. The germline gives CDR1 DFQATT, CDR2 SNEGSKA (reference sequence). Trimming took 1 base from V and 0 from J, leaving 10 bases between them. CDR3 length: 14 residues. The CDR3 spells CSARALPRSYEQYF. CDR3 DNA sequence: TGCAGTGCTAGAGCCCTACCTCGCTCCTACGAGCAGTACTTC.

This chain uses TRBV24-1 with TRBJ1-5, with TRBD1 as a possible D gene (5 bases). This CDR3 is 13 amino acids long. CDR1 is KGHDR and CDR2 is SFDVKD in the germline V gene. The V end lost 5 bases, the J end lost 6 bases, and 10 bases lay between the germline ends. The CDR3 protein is CATSAGGGQPQHF. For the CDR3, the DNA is TGTGCCACCAGTGCGGGGGGTGGTCAGCCCCAGCATTTT.

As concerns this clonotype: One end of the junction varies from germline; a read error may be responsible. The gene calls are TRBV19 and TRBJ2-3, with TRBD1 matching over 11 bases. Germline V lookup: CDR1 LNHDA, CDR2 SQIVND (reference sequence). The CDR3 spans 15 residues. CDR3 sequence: CASSRDRGRTDTQYF. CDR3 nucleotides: TGTGCCAGCAGTAGGGACAGGGGGAGAACAGATACGCAGTATTTT.

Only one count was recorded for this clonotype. CDR3 coding DNA: TGCAGTGCTAATTTGGCGGGGCGCACAGATACGCAGTATTTT. Translated: CSANLAGRTDTQYF. This chain joins TRBV20-1 and TRBJ2-3; maybe TRBD2 (6 bases). Germline V CDR1 and CDR2: DFQATT, SNEGSKA (reference sequence). Trimming removed 4 bases from V and 1 base from J, with 12 bases in between. There are 14 residues in the CDR3.

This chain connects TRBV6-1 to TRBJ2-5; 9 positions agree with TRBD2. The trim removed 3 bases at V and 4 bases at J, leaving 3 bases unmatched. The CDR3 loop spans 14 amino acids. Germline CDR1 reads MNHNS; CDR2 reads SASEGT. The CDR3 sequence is CASSEELAGETQYF. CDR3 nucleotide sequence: TGTGCCAGCAGTGAGGAACTAGCGGGAGAGACCCAGTACTTC.

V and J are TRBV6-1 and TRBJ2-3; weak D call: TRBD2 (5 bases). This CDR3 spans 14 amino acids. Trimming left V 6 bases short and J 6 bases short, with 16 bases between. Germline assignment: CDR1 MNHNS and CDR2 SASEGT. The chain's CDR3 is CASRTTSTGDTQYF. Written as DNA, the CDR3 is TGTGCCAGCAGGACCACCTCTACGGGGGATACGCAGTATTTT.

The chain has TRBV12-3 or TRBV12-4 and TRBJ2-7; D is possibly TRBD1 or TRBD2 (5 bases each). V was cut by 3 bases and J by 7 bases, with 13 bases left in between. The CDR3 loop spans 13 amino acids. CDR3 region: CASSFGDRSEQYF. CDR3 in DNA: TGTGCCAGCAGTTTTGGGGACCGATCGGAGCAGTACTTC.

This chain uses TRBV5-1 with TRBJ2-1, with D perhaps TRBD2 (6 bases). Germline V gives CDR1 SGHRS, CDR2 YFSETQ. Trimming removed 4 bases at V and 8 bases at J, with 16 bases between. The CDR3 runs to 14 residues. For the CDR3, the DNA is TGCGCCAGCAGCCCGGCCCGGCGGGACTATGAGCAGTTCTTC. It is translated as CASSPARRDYEQFF.

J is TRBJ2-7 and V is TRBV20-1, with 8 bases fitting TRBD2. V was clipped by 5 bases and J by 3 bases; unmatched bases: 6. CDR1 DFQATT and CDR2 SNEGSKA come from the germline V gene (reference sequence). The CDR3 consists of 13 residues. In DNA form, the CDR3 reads TGCAGTGCTGTTGGGACTAGTTACTACGAGCAGTACTTC. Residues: CSAVGTSYYEQYF.

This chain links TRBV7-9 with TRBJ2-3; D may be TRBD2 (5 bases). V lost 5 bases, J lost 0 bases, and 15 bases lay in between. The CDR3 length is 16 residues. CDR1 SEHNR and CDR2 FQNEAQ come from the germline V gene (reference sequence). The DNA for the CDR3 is TGTGCCAGCAGCCCCTTGGGGAGCGGAAGCACAGATACGCAGTATTTT. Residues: CASSPLGSGSTDTQYF.

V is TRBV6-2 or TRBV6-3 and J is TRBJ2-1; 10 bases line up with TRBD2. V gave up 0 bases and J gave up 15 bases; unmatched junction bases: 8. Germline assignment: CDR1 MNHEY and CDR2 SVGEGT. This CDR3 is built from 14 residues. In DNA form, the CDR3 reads TGTGCCAGCAGTTACTCGGTAGCGGGAGGTGATTGGTTCTTC. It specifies CASSYSVAGGDWFF.

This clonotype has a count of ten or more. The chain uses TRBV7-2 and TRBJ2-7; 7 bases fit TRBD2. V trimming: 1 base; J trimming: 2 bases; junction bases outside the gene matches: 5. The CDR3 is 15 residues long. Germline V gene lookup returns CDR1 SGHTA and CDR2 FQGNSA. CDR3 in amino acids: CASSLGAGVTYEQYF. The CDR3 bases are TGTGCCAGCAGCTTAGGGGCGGGGGTAACCTACGAGCAGTACTTC.

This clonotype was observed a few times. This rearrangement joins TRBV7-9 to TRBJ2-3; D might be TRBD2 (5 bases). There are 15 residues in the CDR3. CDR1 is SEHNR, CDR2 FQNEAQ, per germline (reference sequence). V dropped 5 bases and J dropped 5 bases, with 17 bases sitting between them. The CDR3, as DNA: TGTGCCAGCAGCACTCAGCGGAGGCCGGGAGATACGCAGTATTTT. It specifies CASSTQRRPGDTQYF.

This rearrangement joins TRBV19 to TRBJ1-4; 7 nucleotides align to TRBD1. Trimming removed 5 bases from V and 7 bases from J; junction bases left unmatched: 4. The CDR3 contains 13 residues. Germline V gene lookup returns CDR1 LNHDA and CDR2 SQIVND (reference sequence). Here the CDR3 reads CASSPQGTEKLFF. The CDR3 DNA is TGTGCCAGTAGTCCACAGGGGACTGAAAAACTGTTTTTT.

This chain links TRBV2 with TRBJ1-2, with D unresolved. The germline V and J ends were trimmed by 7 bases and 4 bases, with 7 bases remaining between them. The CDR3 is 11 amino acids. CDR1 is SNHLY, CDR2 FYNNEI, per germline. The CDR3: CASKQSYGYTF. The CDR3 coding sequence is TGTGCCAGCAAACAGTCCTATGGCTACACCTTC.

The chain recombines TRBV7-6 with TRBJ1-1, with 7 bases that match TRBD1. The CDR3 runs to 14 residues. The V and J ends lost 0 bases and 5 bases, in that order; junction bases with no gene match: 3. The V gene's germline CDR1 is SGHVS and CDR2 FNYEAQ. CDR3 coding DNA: TGTGCCAGCAGCTTAGCAGGGGGCGCGACTGAAGCTTTCTTT. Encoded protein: CASSLAGGATEAFF.

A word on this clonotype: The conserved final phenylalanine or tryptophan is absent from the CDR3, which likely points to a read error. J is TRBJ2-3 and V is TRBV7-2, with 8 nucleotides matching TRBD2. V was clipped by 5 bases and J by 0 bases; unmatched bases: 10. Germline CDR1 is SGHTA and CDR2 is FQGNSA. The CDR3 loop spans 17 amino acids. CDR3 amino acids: CASSPLTSGPSTDTQYL. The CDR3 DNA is TGTGCCAGCAGCCCTCTAACTAGCGGACCTAGCACAGATACGCAGTATCTT.

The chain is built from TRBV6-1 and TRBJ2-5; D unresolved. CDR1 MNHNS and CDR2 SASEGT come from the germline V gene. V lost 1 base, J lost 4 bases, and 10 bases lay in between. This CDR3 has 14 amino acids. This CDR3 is CASSEVPAPETQYF. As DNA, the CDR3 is TGTGCCAGCAGTGAAGTCCCGGCCCCAGAGACCCAGTACTTC.

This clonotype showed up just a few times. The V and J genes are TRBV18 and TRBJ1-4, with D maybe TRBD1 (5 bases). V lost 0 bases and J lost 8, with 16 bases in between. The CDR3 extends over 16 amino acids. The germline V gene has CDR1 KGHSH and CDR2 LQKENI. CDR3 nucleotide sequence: TGTGCCAGCTCACCACCGTCGAGGGGCAGGGAAGAAAAACTGTTTTTT. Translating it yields CASSPPSRGREEKLFF.

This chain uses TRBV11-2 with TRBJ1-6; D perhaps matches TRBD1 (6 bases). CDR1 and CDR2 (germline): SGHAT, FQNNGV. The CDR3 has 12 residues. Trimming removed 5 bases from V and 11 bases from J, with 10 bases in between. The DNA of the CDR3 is TGTGCCAGCAGCACCCGGACAGCACCCCTCCACTTT. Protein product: CASSTRTAPLHF.

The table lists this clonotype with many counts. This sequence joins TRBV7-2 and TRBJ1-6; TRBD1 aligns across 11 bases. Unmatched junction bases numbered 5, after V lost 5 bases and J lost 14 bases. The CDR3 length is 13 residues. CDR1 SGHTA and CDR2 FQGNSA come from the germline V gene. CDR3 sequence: CASSIGQGATLHF. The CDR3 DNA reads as TGTGCCAGCAGCATCGGACAGGGGGCAACCCTCCACTTT.

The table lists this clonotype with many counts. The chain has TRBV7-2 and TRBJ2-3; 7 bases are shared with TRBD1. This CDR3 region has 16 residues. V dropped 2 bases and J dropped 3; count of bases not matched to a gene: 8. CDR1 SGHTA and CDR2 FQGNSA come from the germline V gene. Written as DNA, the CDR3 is TGTGCCAGCAGCTTAACCCTTTACAGGGGTACAGATACGCAGTATTTT. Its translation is CASSLTLYRGTDTQYF. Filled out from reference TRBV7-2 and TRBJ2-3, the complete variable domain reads GAGVSQSPSNKVTEKGKDVELRCDPISGHTALYWYRQSLGQGLEFLIYFQGNSAPDKSGLPSDRFSAERTGGSVSTLTIQRTQQEDSAVYLCASSLTLYRGTDTQYFGPGTRLTVL.

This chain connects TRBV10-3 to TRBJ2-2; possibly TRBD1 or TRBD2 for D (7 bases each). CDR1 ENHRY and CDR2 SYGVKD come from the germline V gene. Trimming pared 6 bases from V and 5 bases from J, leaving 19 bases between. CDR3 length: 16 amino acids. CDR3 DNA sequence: TGTGCCATCAGGGACAGGAGGCTAGCGGCAACCGGGGAGCTGTTTTTT. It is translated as CAIRDRRLAATGELFF.

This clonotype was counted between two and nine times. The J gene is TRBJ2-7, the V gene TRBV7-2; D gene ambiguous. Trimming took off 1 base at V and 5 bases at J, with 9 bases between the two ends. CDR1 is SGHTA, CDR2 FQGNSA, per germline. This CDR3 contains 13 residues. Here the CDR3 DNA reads TGTGCCAGCAGCTTAGTTCTAGTCCACGAGCAGTACTTC. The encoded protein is CASSLVLVHEQYF. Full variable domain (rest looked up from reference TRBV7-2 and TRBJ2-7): GAGVSQSPSNKVTEKGKDVELRCDPISGHTALYWYRQSLGQGLEFLIYFQGNSAPDKSGLPSDRFSAERTGGSVSTLTIQRTQQEDSAVYLCASSLVLVHEQYFGPGTRLTVT.